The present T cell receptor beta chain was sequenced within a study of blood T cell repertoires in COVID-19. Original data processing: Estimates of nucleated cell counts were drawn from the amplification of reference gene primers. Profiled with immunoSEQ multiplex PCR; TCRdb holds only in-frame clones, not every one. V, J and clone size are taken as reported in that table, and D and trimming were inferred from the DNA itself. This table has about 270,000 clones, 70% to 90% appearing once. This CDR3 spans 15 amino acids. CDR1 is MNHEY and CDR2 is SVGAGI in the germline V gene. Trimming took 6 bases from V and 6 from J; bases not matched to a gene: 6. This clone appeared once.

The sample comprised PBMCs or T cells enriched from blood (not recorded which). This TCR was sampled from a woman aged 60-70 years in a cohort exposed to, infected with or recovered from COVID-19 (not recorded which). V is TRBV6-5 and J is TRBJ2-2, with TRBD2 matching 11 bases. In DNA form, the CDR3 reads TGTGCCAGCAGAAAACTAGCGGGAGAGGCCGGGGAGCTGTTTTTT. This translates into CASRKLAGEAGELFF.